The 28 T cell receptor beta chains below all came from one sample that was sequenced in a study of regulatory T cells in long-lasting Graves disease. Arm-PCR of CDR3 regions with iRepertoire HTBI primers generated TCR beta libraries. From the multiplex PCR reads, TCRdb called clonotypes with MiXCR, one entry per CDR3 protein. The sample lists hundreds of thousands of distinct CDR3 sequences, approximately 16% occurring once. This sample's time point: newly diagnosed GD, antithyroid drugs for less than 3 months. RNA from PBMCs was the source of the TCR library. These data also formed part of another study, on T cells in Graves' hyperthyroidism and ophthalmopathy.

The sequenced sample was peripheral blood mononuclear cells (PBMCs), obtained at new diagnosis, from a patient treated with antithyroid drugs. The receptors originated from a woman aged 40 to 50 with Graves disease.

This clonotype was counted a few times. This clone may be a read error of a much larger clone one base away. The chain combines TRBV12-3 or TRBV12-4 with TRBJ1-3; unclear D gene. V lost 11 bases to trimming and J lost 2 bases, with 10 bases between them. This CDR3 has 12 residues. The CDR3 DNA is TGTGCCTTTGCTGCGACTGGAAACACCATATATTTT. Amino acids: CAFAATGNTIYF.

The gene calls are TRBV15 and TRBJ2-1, with 9 bases that match TRBD2. CDR1 and CDR2 from the germline V gene are LNHNV and YYDKDF (reference sequence). The CDR3 loop spans 15 amino acids. The J segment lost 9 bases and the V segment lost 0 bases, leaving 6 bases of the junction unmatched. The CDR3 loop is CATSRDGGRATEQFF. The CDR3 DNA sequence: TGTGCCACCAGCAGAGACGGCGGGAGGGCCACTGAGCAGTTCTTC. Full variable domain (remainder filled in from reference TRBV15 and TRBJ2-1): DAMVIQNPRYQVTQFGKPVTLSCSQTLNHNVMYWYQQKSSQAPKLLFHYYDKDFNNEADTPDNFQSRRPNTSFCFLDIRSPGLGDTAMYLCATSRDGGRATEQFFGPGTRLTVL.

This sequence joins TRBV2 and TRBJ2-7, with D hard to call. Germline V gene lookup returns CDR1 SNHLY and CDR2 FYNNEI. Trimming removed 6 bases at V and 1 base at J, with 10 bases between. The CDR3 is 13 residues long. The CDR3 protein is CASREDASYEQYF. The CDR3 region has the DNA TGTGCCAGCAGAGAGGACGCGTCCTACGAGCAGTACTTC.

Many counts were recorded for this clonotype. The V and J genes are TRBV20-1 and TRBJ1-1; 8 bases are a match to TRBD1. J lost 3 bases, V lost 5 bases, and 8 bases had no gene match. CDR1 and CDR2 from the germline V gene are DFQATT and SNEGSKA (reference sequence). This CDR3 has 14 amino acids. In DNA, the CDR3 is TGCAGTGCTCCCAGGACAGGGAGGGACACTGAAGCTTTCTTT. It is translated as CSAPRTGRDTEAFF.

This clonotype was detected only a few times. CDR3 in amino acids: CASRLTGGANVLTF. CDR3 DNA sequence: TGTGCCAGCAGGCTAACTGGTGGGGCCAACGTCCTGACTTTC. The chain recombines TRBV6-1 with TRBJ2-6; no definite D call. Trimming shortened V by 6 bases and J by 3 bases, and 9 bases separated the two germline ends. The germline V gene encodes CDR1 MNHNS and CDR2 SASEGT. This CDR3 has 14 residues.

This sequence joins TRBV5-6 and TRBJ2-5; maybe TRBD1 (6 bases). The CDR3 runs 13 residues. Trimming took 3 bases from V and 7 from J, leaving 13 bases between them. CDR1 and CDR2 (germline): SGHDT, YYEEEE. CDR3 sequence reads: CASSSGIRGTQYF. As DNA, the CDR3 is TGTGCCAGCAGCTCTGGGATCAGGGGGACCCAGTACTTC.

There are many counts of this clonotype. The genes are TRBV6-2 or TRBV6-3 and TRBJ1-2, with no clear D. CDR1 is MNHEY, CDR2 SVGEGT, per germline. Trimming removed 2 bases at V and 1 base at J, with 8 bases between. The CDR3 is 14 amino acids. CDR3 amino acids: CASSYPQHNYGYTF. CDR3 sequence (DNA): TGTGCCAGCAGTTACCCCCAACATAACTATGGCTACACCTTC.

At least ten counts were recorded for this clonotype. The chain is built from TRBV12-3 or TRBV12-4 and TRBJ2-2; D remains ambiguous. The CDR3 contains 13 residues. V dropped 5 bases and J dropped 6 bases, with 10 bases sitting between them. CDR3 sequence: CASSLLVAGELFF. The CDR3 DNA follows: TGTGCCAGCAGTCTCCTTGTGGCCGGGGAGCTGTTTTTT.

This clonotype appeared a single time. V usage is TRBV27 and J usage is TRBJ1-1; 8 bases are shared with TRBD1. This CDR3 is built from 17 residues. The germline V gene encodes CDR1 MNHEY and CDR2 SMNVEV (reference sequence). V was pared by 6 bases and J by 4 bases, with 16 bases of the junction left unmatched. CDR3 sequence: CASRVRAGGAGLTEAFF. As DNA, the CDR3 is TGTGCCAGCAGAGTGAGGGCAGGGGGCGCGGGGCTCACTGAAGCTTTCTTT.

This clonotype was recorded many times. The genes are TRBV25-1 and TRBJ2-3; 8 bases agree with TRBD2. The germline CDR1 and CDR2 sequences are MGHDK and SYGVNS. V shed 5 bases, J shed 2 bases, and the junction held 9 bases outside the gene matches. The CDR3 is 16 amino acids. CDR3 region: CASSSKRESPTDTQYF. The CDR3 DNA follows: TGTGCCAGCAGTTCTAAGCGGGAGTCCCCCACAGATACGCAGTATTTT.

A few counts support this clonotype. DNA of the CDR3: TGTGCTAGTGGTTTGGTCCTCGGGACCGCGCCCTACGAGCAGTACTTC. It codes for CASGLVLGTAPYEQYF. This sequence joins TRBV12-5 and TRBJ2-7; either TRBD1 or TRBD2 may supply D (5 bases each). The CDR3 has 16 residues. V was pared by 0 bases and J by 2 bases, with 14 bases between. CDR1 and CDR2 from the germline V gene are LGHNT and FRNRAP.

This clonotype has a count of ten or more. This chain connects TRBV3-1 to TRBJ2-7; D is possibly TRBD1 (6 bases). The CDR3 has 14 amino acids. Germline CDR1 reads LGHDT; CDR2 reads YNNKEL (reference sequence). The V end lost 1 base, the J end lost 2 bases, and 9 bases lay between the germline ends. CDR3 amino acids: CASSQGGQTYEQYF. In DNA form, the CDR3 reads TGTGCCAGCAGCCAAGGCGGACAGACCTACGAGCAGTACTTC.

This chain joins TRBV20-1 and TRBJ2-7; TRBD1 is a possible D gene (5 bases). The CDR3 length is 14 residues. Trimming stripped 3 bases from V and 3 bases from J, with 15 bases between. In germline, CDR1 is DFQATT, CDR2 SNEGSKA (reference sequence). This CDR3 reads CSASSQGKNYEQYF. CDR3 DNA: TGCAGTGCTAGTTCCCAGGGAAAAAACTACGAGCAGTACTTC.

This clonotype has more than one count but fewer than ten. This rearrangement joins TRBV12-3 or TRBV12-4 to TRBJ1-6; D remains ambiguous. There are 12 residues in the CDR3. V was clipped by 2 bases and J by 9 bases, with 5 bases between them. Written as DNA, the CDR3 is TGTGCCAGCAGTTTAATGGGTTCACCCCTCCACTTT. It specifies CASSLMGSPLHF.

This clonotype was seen many times. The rearrangement joins TRBV19 to TRBJ2-5; D is unclear. The V and J ends lost 3 bases and 3 bases respectively, with 8 bases between them. The CDR3 runs to 13 residues. The V gene's germline CDR1 is LNHDA and CDR2 SQIVND (reference sequence). The CDR3 DNA is TGTGCCAGTAGTATTGGTCTGAAAGAGACCCAGTACTTC. Its protein product is CASSIGLKETQYF.

In its sample, this clonotype was seen a few times. This chain connects TRBV29-1 to TRBJ2-7; D is perhaps TRBD1 (5 bases). This CDR3 comprises 13 residues. In germline, CDR1 is SQVTM, CDR2 ANQGSEA. Deletions cut 1 base from V and 1 base from J, with 8 bases between. For the CDR3, the DNA is TGCAGCGTTGAAGGTCCAGGGTCCTACGAGCAGTACTTC. This translates into CSVEGPGSYEQYF.

In this sample, this clonotype turned up many times. This chain uses TRBV20-1 with TRBJ2-7; the match to TRBD1 covers 9 bases. This CDR3 has 14 amino acids. Per germline, CDR1 DFQATT and CDR2 SNEGSKA (reference sequence). V dropped 3 bases and J dropped 3; count of bases not matched to a gene: 6. The CDR3 DNA is TGCAGTGCTAGGGGGACAGGGACGATCTACGAGCAGTACTTC. Protein: CSARGTGTIYEQYF.

V usage is TRBV9 and J usage is TRBJ2-1, with 12 bases identical to TRBD2. This CDR3 has 17 amino acids. Germline CDR1 SGDLS, CDR2 YYNGEE. After removal of 4 bases from V and 8 bases from J, the junction contained 13 bases not matched to a gene. CDR3 in DNA: TGTGCCAGCAGCCTGACTAGCGGGAGTGCCGATAATCATGAGCAGTTCTTC. Its protein is CASSLTSGSADNHEQFF.

The chain recombines TRBV6-2 or TRBV6-3 with TRBJ1-3; D call uncertain. Trimming left V 0 bases short and J 4 bases short, with 4 bases between. Germline values: CDR1 MNHEY, CDR2 SVGEGT. This CDR3 has 13 residues. CDR3 amino acids: CASSYSFGNTIYF. The CDR3 DNA reads as TGTGCCAGCAGTTACTCGTTCGGAAACACCATATATTTT.

This clonotype was detected many times. The rearrangement uses TRBV7-9 and TRBJ1-1; D unresolved. V was trimmed by 5 bases and J by 10 bases, leaving 17 bases between them. In germline, CDR1 is SEHNR, CDR2 FQNEAQ (reference sequence). The CDR3 sequence is 13 residues long. DNA of the CDR3: TGTGCCAGCAGCACGCGTACAGCCCTGGGAGCTTTCTTT. Translating gives CASSTRTALGAFF.

This clonotype was observed at least ten times. The DNA of the CDR3 is TGTGCCAGCCTGGACTATCGCGGCACCGGGGAGCTGTTTTTT. It is translated as CASLDYRGTGELFF. The chain links TRBV28 to TRBJ2-2, with D tentatively TRBD2 (6 bases). This CDR3 is 14 amino acids long. Germline V gene data show CDR1 as MDHEN and CDR2 as SYDVKM. V was pared by 8 bases and J by 4 bases, with 14 bases between.

J is TRBJ2-3 and V is TRBV11-3, with TRBD2 identical over 7 bases. Trimming removed 0 bases from V and 0 bases from J; junction bases left unmatched: 3. This CDR3 has 16 residues. Looked up from germline, CDR1 is SGHNT and CDR2 is YENEEA. CDR3 protein: CASSLDASGSTDTQYF. The CDR3 nucleotides are TGTGCCAGCAGCTTAGACGCTAGCGGTAGCACAGATACGCAGTATTTT.

The rearrangement links TRBV5-4 to TRBJ2-2; D is perhaps TRBD1 or TRBD2 (5 bases each). Germline V gene sequence: CDR1 SGHNT, CDR2 YYREEE (reference sequence). CDR3 length: 14 amino acids. Trimming left V 4 bases short and J 5 bases short, with 12 bases between. CDR3 amino acids: CASSPFGGTGELFF. CDR3 coding DNA: TGTGCCAGCAGCCCCTTTGGGGGAACCGGGGAGCTGTTTTTT.

This clonotype came up a few times. The chain carries TRBV6-2 or TRBV6-3 and TRBJ2-7; no definite D call. Trimming shortened V by 0 bases and J by 2 bases, and 17 bases separated the two germline ends. Germline V gene data show CDR1 as MNHEY and CDR2 as SVGEGT. This CDR3 is built from 17 residues. DNA for the CDR3: TGTGCCAGCAGTTACTCGAGAGTCACCACGGCGGCCTACGAGCAGTACTTC. Encoded protein: CASSYSRVTTAAYEQYF.

The chain couples TRBV3-1 to TRBJ2-2; D possibly corresponds to TRBD2 (6 bases). Germline assignment: CDR1 LGHDT and CDR2 YNNKEL (reference sequence). This CDR3 spans 14 amino acids. Trimming pared 4 bases from V and 5 bases from J, leaving 11 bases between. CDR3 DNA sequence: TGTGCCAGCAGCCCTCGGGGGACTACCGGGGAGCTGTTTTTT. This translates into CASSPRGTTGELFF.

Ten or more counts support this clonotype. The V call is TRBV7-2, the J call TRBJ2-5; D gene unclear. Germline V lookup: CDR1 SGHTA, CDR2 FQGNSA. The ends were cut back, 2 bases at V and 3 bases at J, with 10 bases in the middle. The CDR3 covers 14 residues. The CDR3, as DNA: TGTGCCAGCAGCTTAATGAAGGGTAAAGAGACCCAGTACTTC. Translating it yields CASSLMKGKETQYF.

This clonotype was observed at least ten times. This chain uses TRBV20-1 with TRBJ1-4; unclear D gene. CDR3 length equals 14 residues. CDR1 is DFQATT, CDR2 SNEGSKA, per germline (reference sequence). V gave up 0 bases and J gave up 2 bases, with 7 bases separating them. The DNA for the CDR3 is TGCAGTGCTAGAGATCTTGGGACTAATGAAAAACTGTTTTTT. This codes for CSARDLGTNEKLFF.

This clonotype was found many times. J is TRBJ1-1 and V is TRBV19; 7 nucleotides agree with TRBD1. The CDR3 spans 17 residues. CDR1 and CDR2 from the germline V gene are LNHDA and SQIVND (reference sequence). Trimming cost V 1 base and J 0 bases; bases outside gene matches: 8. The CDR3 loop reads CASSIGRTGVLNTEAFF. The CDR3 coding sequence is TGTGCCAGTAGTATAGGACGTACAGGGGTCCTGAACACTGAAGCTTTCTTT.